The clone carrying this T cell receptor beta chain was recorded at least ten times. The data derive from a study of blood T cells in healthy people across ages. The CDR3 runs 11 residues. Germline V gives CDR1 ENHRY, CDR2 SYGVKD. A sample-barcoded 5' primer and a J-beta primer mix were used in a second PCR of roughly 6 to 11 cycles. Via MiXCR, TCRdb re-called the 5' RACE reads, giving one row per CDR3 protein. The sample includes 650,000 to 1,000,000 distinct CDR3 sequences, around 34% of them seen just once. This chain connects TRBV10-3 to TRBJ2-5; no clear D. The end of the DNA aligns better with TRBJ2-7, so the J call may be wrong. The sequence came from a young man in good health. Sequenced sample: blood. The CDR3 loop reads CAISVDNEQYF. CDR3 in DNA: TGTGCCATCAGTGTGGATAACGAGCAGTACTTC.